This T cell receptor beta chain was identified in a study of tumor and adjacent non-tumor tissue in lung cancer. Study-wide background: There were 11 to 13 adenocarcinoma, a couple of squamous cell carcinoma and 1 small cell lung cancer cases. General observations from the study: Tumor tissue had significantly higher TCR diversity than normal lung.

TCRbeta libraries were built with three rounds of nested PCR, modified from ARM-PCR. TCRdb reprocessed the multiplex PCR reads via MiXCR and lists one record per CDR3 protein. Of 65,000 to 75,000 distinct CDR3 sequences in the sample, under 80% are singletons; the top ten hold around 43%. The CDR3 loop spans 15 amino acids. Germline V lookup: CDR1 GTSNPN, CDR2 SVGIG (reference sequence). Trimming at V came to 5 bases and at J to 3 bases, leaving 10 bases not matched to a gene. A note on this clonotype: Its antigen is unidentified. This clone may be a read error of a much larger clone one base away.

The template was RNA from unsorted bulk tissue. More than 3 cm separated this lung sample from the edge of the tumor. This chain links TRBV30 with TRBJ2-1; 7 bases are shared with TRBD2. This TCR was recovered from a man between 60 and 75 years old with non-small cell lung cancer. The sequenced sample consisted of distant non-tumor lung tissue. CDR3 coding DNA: TGTGCCTGGTCCCCCGGACTAGTGGACTACAATGAGCAGTTCTTC. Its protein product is CAWSPGLVDYNEQFF.